Presented here are 27 T cell receptor beta chains from one specimen sequenced in a study of T cells in Graves' hyperthyroidism and ophthalmopathy. Regions amplified from RNA transcripts were the TCR beta CDR3 regions. HTBI primers were the set used in a first-round RT-PCR of the TCR CDR3. TCRdb redid the calling of the multiplex PCR reads with MiXCR, one entry per CDR3 protein. The top ten clones hold more than 7.5% of a sample with 450,000 to 700,000 distinct CDR3 sequences, about 45% of them seen once. The material sequenced was peripheral blood or thyroid tissue (not recorded which). The receptors derive from a woman younger than 30 with Graves' hyperthyroidism.

This clonotype was observed many times. This sequence joins TRBV29-1 and TRBJ1-2; TRBD1 might be the D (5 bases). In germline, CDR1 is SQVTM, CDR2 ANQGSEA. The CDR3 is 13 amino acids. V lost 3 bases and J lost 5, with 13 bases in between. CDR3 bases: TGCAGCGTTGATGAAATGACAGAGTATGGCTACACCTTC. Translation: CSVDEMTEYGYTF.

The chain couples TRBV20-1 to TRBJ1-1; D might be TRBD1 (5 bases). V lost 2 bases and J lost 0, with 10 bases in between. Germline V lookup: CDR1 DFQATT, CDR2 SNEGSKA (reference sequence). CDR3 length equals 14 residues. The CDR3 loop reads CSARLAGVNTEAFF. CDR3 DNA: TGCAGTGCTAGACTAGCGGGGGTGAACACTGAAGCTTTCTTT.

Comment on this clonotype: This could be a read error, since a much larger clone is one nucleotide away. V and J are TRBV5-1 and TRBJ1-4, with 7 bases fitting TRBD1. Germline V gene lookup returns CDR1 SGHRS and CDR2 YFSETQ. V shed 6 bases and J 3 bases; nucleotides not matched to a gene: 11. The CDR3 has 16 residues. For the CDR3, the DNA is TGCGCCAGCAACCCGCTCGGACAGGTATCTAATGAAAAACTGTTTTTT. It translates to CASNPLGQVSNEKLFF.

The V call is TRBV9, the J call TRBJ1-2; D uncertain. V was cut by 2 bases and J by 2 bases, with 13 bases left in between. CDR1 SGDLS and CDR2 YYNGEE come from the germline V gene. The CDR3 covers 15 residues. This CDR3 reads CASSVDPGPNYGYTF. CDR3 nucleotides: TGTGCCAGCAGCGTTGACCCGGGCCCCAACTATGGCTACACCTTC.

This clonotype has at least ten counts. The chain combines TRBV7-8 with TRBJ1-4; D unresolved. The germline gives CDR1 SGHVS, CDR2 FQNEAQ. The CDR3 is 15 amino acids. V dropped 2 bases and J dropped 8 bases, with 15 bases sitting between them. The CDR3 nucleotides read TGTGCCAGCAGCTTATATAGCGGCTCCGGGGAAAAACTGTTTTTT. This translates into CASSLYSGSGEKLFF.

Notes on this clonotype: The germline gene is not matched at one end of the junction; a read error may be the cause. This chain joins TRBV24-1 and TRBJ1-2, with 7 nucleotides matching TRBD1. Looked up from germline, CDR1 is KGHDR and CDR2 is SFDVKD. The CDR3 is made up of 14 amino acids. The CDR3 region has the DNA TGTGCCACGAGTGCCCCGGACAGGCGCTATGGCTACACCTTC. It is translated as CATSAPDRRYGYTF.

Points on this clonotype: Relative to the germline gene, one junction end is altered; a read error may explain this. The chain is built from TRBV20-1 and TRBJ2-7; no firm D call. The CDR3 runs 13 residues. Germline V CDR1 and CDR2: DFQATT, SNEGSKA (reference sequence). This CDR3 reads CSAKDQAGGEQNF. Written as DNA, the CDR3 is TGCAGTGCTAAAGATCAGGCAGGTGGCGAGCAGAACTTC.

This clonotype was counted many times. The chain has TRBV6-5 and TRBJ2-5, with TRBD1 as a possible D gene (5 bases). Trimming took 0 bases from V and 1 from J, leaving 21 bases between them. The CDR3 runs to 19 residues. Germline CDR1 is MNHEY and CDR2 is SVGAGI. CDR3 bases: TGTGCCAGCAGTTACTCCTACTCCCCCTTACAGGTCATCCAAGAGACCCAGTACTTC. This sequence encodes CASSYSYSPLQVIQETQYF.

This clonotype came up many times. This chain joins TRBV2 and TRBJ1-1, with TRBD1 identical over 11 bases. The length of the CDR3 is 15 residues. Germline-derived CDR1 and CDR2 are SNHLY and FYNNEI. V was pared by 5 bases and J by 7 bases, with 9 bases of the junction left unmatched. The CDR3 sequence is CASSPTRTGGGEAFF. CDR3 nucleotides: TGTGCCAGCAGTCCGACCCGGACAGGGGGCGGTGAAGCTTTCTTT.

To note about this clonotype: An end of the junction does not agree with germline; a read error may underlie this. This rearrangement joins TRBV2 to TRBJ1-2; D is undetermined. The CDR3 length is 14 residues. Germline V gives CDR1 SNHLY, CDR2 FYNNEI. Here the CDR3 reads CASTEQSSNYGYTF. CDR3 in DNA: TGTGCCAGCACCGAACAGTCTTCTAACTACGGCTACACCTTC.

This clonotype was seen a handful of times. This chain uses TRBV2 with TRBJ1-5; 7 bases match TRBD1. The CDR3 is made up of 14 amino acids. J gave up 7 bases and V 5 bases, and 8 bases lay outside the gene matches. Germline-derived CDR1 and CDR2 are SNHLY and FYNNEI. CDR3 loop: CASSKQGTYQPQHF. CDR3 nucleotides: TGTGCCAGCAGTAAACAGGGGACATACCAGCCCCAGCATTTT.

Ten or more counts support this clonotype. The V and J genes are TRBV4-3 and TRBJ1-2; maybe TRBD1 (5 bases). The V gene lost 1 base and the J gene lost 6 bases, with 12 bases spanning the gap. CDR3 length: 14 residues. The germline CDR1 and CDR2 sequences are LGHNA and YSLEER. The CDR3: CASSQASGGHGYTF. The CDR3 DNA sequence: TGCGCCAGCAGCCAAGCATCGGGGGGTCATGGCTACACCTTC.

This clonotype was counted at least ten times. A read error may account for a junction end that differs from germline. The chain links TRBV5-1 to TRBJ1-6, with D possibly TRBD1 on 5 matching bases. Germline CDR1 SGHRS, CDR2 YFSETQ. This CDR3 spans 15 amino acids. CDR3 sequence (DNA): TGTGCCAGCAGCTTGGAAGGGGCGAGAAATTCACCCCTCCACTTT. Its translation: CASSLEGARNSPLHF.

In this sample, this clonotype turned up many times. The V and J genes are TRBV29-1 and TRBJ2-3; TRBD2 agrees at 7 bases. CDR3 size: 13 residues. The germline V gene encodes CDR1 SQVTM and CDR2 ANQGSEA. Losses at the gene ends were 2 bases for V and 5 bases for J; bases not matched to a gene: 4. Here the CDR3 DNA reads TGCAGCGTTGAAACTAGCGTCGGAGATACGCAGTATTTT. Protein: CSVETSVGDTQYF.

The chain recombines TRBV15 with TRBJ1-5, with a weak D call TRBD1 (5 bases). Germline CDR1 LNHNV, CDR2 YYDKDF (reference sequence). The CDR3 spans 14 residues. V was shortened by 0 bases and J by 6 bases, with 9 bases between the two germline ends. The CDR3 is CATSRDRVGQPQHF. The CDR3, as DNA: TGTGCCACCAGCAGAGACAGGGTTGGTCAGCCCCAGCATTTT.

This clonotype was seen a handful of times. The rearrangement links TRBV6-5 to TRBJ2-5; TRBD1 is a possible D gene (6 bases). The V end lost 2 bases, the J end lost 5 bases, and 12 bases lay between the germline ends. Germline V CDR1 and CDR2: MNHEY, SVGAGI. CDR3 length equals 14 residues. In DNA form, the CDR3 reads TGTGCCAGCAGTTACCGCCGACAGGCGGAGACCCAGTACTTC. It encodes CASSYRRQAETQYF.

This clonotype was detected many times. The V call is TRBV7-2, the J call TRBJ1-1, with 9 bases matching TRBD1. The V segment lost 3 bases and the J segment 0 bases; nucleotides outside the gene matches: 2. There are 15 residues in the CDR3. The germline gives CDR1 SGHTA, CDR2 FQGNSA. CDR3 loop: CASSLRQGVNTEAFF. CDR3 sequence (DNA): TGTGCCAGCAGCTTGCGACAGGGGGTGAACACTGAAGCTTTCTTT.

This clonotype occurred many times. CDR3 nucleotides: TGTGCCAGCAGCTTATTCTACGAGCAGTACTTC. This encodes CASSLFYEQYF. V is TRBV7-8 and J is TRBJ2-7; no firm D call. This CDR3 is 11 amino acids long. The germline CDR1 and CDR2 sequences are SGHVS and FQNEAQ. V was shortened by 2 bases and J by 3 bases, with 2 bases between the two germline ends.

This clonotype came up many times. The chain has TRBV7-9 and TRBJ1-1; 8 bases align to TRBD1. Germline lookup yields CDR1 SEHNR and CDR2 FQNEAQ (reference sequence). Trimming cost V 6 bases and J 4 bases; bases outside gene matches: 13. There are 16 residues in the CDR3. CDR3 in amino acids: CASREDRVKLGTEAFF. DNA for the CDR3: TGTGCCAGCAGAGAGGACAGGGTTAAGTTGGGCACTGAAGCTTTCTTT.

This clonotype was observed a handful of times. The V gene is TRBV19, the J gene TRBJ2-6; 7 bases are shared with TRBD1. The length of the CDR3 is 14 residues. Germline CDR1 and CDR2: LNHDA and SQIVND (reference sequence). J lost 4 bases, V lost 3 bases, and 0 bases had no gene match. CDR3 nucleotides: TGTGCCAGTAGTATGACAGGGGGGGCCAACGTCCTGACTTTC. Its translation is CASSMTGGANVLTF. Looking up the rest from reference TRBV19 and TRBJ2-6 gives the full variable domain: DGGITQSPKYLFRKEGQNVTLSCEQNLNHDAMYWYRQDPGQGLRLIYYSQIVNDFQKGDIAEGYSVSREKKESFPLTVTSAQKNPTAFYLCASSMTGGANVLTFGAGSRLTVL.

This clonotype has at least ten counts. This sequence joins TRBV29-1 and TRBJ1-5; TRBD1 matches 10 bases. Germline V CDR1 and CDR2: SQVTM, ANQGSEA. The CDR3 runs to 13 residues. V shed 6 bases, J shed 7 bases, and the junction held 6 bases outside the gene matches. This CDR3 reads CSVQDRGDQPQHF. The CDR3 nucleotides are TGCAGCGTCCAGGACAGGGGGGACCAGCCCCAGCATTTT.

In regard to this clonotype: The missing conserved phenylalanine or tryptophan at the end of this CDR3 makes a read error likely. It is unclear where the CDR3 begins or ends on the DNA, so no DNA is shown, and the CDR3 is as TCRdb lists it. This chain joins TRBV9 and TRBJ1-4. Germline V lookup: CDR1 SGDLS, CDR2 YYNGEE. Ends included, the CDR3 has 9 residues. The CDR3 region is CASSVGLTS.

This rearrangement joins TRBV25-1 to TRBJ1-1; 7 bases align to TRBD1. Per germline, CDR1 MGHDK and CDR2 SYGVNS. V lost 4 bases and J lost 2; bases outside the gene matches: 16. The CDR3 runs 18 residues. The CDR3 region has the DNA TGTGCCAGCAGTGCTAGAGCACAGGGGTTGGGGGCCAACACTGAAGCTTTCTTT. Translating it yields CASSARAQGLGANTEAFF.

Comments on this clonotype: No conserved phenylalanine or tryptophan is present at the end of the CDR3, so a read error is the likely explanation. Because the CDR3's place on the DNA is in doubt, the DNA is left out and the CDR3 is given as listed by TCRdb. The chain is built from TRBV9 and TRBJ2-7. The CDR3 has 8 amino acids, counting both end residues. The germline CDR1 and CDR2 sequences are SGDLS and YYNGEE. The CDR3 protein is CASSAPAT.

For this clonotype: The junction departs from the called germline gene at one end, perhaps through a read error. V usage is TRBV7-8 and J usage is TRBJ1-1, with D tentatively TRBD1 (5 bases). Germline V lookup: CDR1 SGHVS, CDR2 FQNEAQ. The CDR3 sequence is 12 residues long. The chain's CDR3 is CAGSQDGGWAFF. The DNA for the CDR3 is TGTGCCGGCAGCCAAGATGGGGGGTGGGCTTTCTTT.

This chain uses TRBV20-1 with TRBJ2-2; perhaps D is TRBD1 or TRBD2 (5 bases each). This CDR3 region has 14 residues. Germline loops: CDR1 DFQATT, CDR2 SNEGSKA (reference sequence). The V gene lost 6 bases and the J gene lost 2 bases, with 13 bases spanning the gap. This CDR3 reads CSAWGRVNTGELFF. The CDR3 nucleotides read TGCAGTGCGTGGGGACGGGTTAACACCGGGGAGCTGTTTTTT.

This clonotype was seen more than once but under ten times. This chain links TRBV27 with TRBJ2-5, with D possibly TRBD1 on 5 matching bases. The V and J ends lost 4 bases and 1 base respectively, with 10 bases between them. Germline V gene sequence: CDR1 MNHEY, CDR2 SMNVEV (reference sequence). The length of the CDR3 is 14 residues. DNA of the CDR3: TGTGCCAGCAGTTCCGACAGATCCCAAGAGACCCAGTACTTC. Its protein product is CASSSDRSQETQYF.